This T cell receptor beta chain is from a study of blood T cell repertoires in COVID-19 (TCRdb year 2020). For context, the study as a whole: Samples from collaborators originated in the United States, Italy and Spain and spanned both the acute and convalescent phases of COVID-19. The material from the prospective study consisted of cDNA or gDNA derived from T cells, B-cell-depleted T cells, or PBMCs. The dataset comprised deeply sampled blood TCRbeta repertoires from subjects exposed to, actively infected with, or recovered from COVID-19. The repertoires were released in a freely available public database intended as a resource for research on the immune response to SARS-CoV-2. Samples came from the ongoing ImmuneRACE study (first 160 participants) plus 1,254 subjects from 6 global collaborators. A de-identified subject ID, COVID-19 status, age in years and sex were almost always included in the sample metadata. Where available, HLA class I and class II types were taken from metadata supplied by the sample provider and were not determined by assay-based typing. The full study reports these points: The amount of clinical and demographic metadata varied by source and participant and was provided uncurated.

For this chain, trimming is 1 base at the V end and 5 bases at the J end, and the number of junction bases without a gene match is 1. From cysteine to phenylalanine, the CDR3 is 12 amino acids long. Only CDR3 DNA is held: 36 bases, read in frame from base 1. The germline V gene (reference sequence) yields GTSNPN for CDR1 and SVGIG for CDR2. Whole blood was collected in K2EDTA tubes by collaborating institutions according to the institutions' own protocols. For TCRbeta analysis, collaborators shipped samples in one of three forms: frozen whole blood, isolated PBMCs, or DNA extracted from either of those sample types. TCRbeta CDR3 regions were amplified from genomic DNA using the immunoSEQ Assay, a bias-controlled multiplex PCR. Regarding the original processing steps: Within the assay, amplification of reference gene primers was used to estimate how many nucleated cells each sample contained. To quantify the absolute abundance of each unique TCRbeta CDR3 rearrangement, sequence reads were collapsed and filtered. Productive Simpson clonality was computed per sample as the square root of Simpson's diversity index over productive rearrangements. TCRdb's version of the immuneACCESS table is confined to in-frame rearrangements and falls short of the full clone set. An unresolved V gene accounts for under half of the shortfall where checked; the remainder is of unknown origin. That table gives V, J and clone size, and the DNA gave D and trimming. Recorded for this sample are tens of thousands of clones; around 84% of them occurred a single time. The top ten constitute 22% of the sample.

Note on this clone: The antigen this receptor binds is unknown. No base-level quality is on record; no much larger clone is a single base apart.

The sequence is built from TRBV30 and TRBJ2-7; the central 8 bases match TRBD1. This TCR came from a woman over 75 in a cohort sampled during active or convalescent COVID-19. Sample: peripheral blood. This receptor carries the CDR3 CAWSGTGNEQYF. Read as DNA, the sequence is TGTGCCTGGAGTGGGACAGGGAACGAGCAGTACTTC.